Below, 22 T cell receptor beta chains from the same sample are listed, as sequenced in a study of T cell changes during pregnancy in multiple sclerosis (dated by TCRdb to the late 2010s). The library was produced with the immunoSEQ multiplex PCR assay. As stored in TCRdb, this immuneACCESS dataset retains in-frame rearrangements with V and J assigned. A fraction of the clones does not appear; measured against another copy, unresolved V genes explain less than half of the discrepancy, and the remainder lacks a known reason. Within this sample are 65,000 to 85,000 clones, with around 90% of them counted one time only. The leading ten clones occupy over 7.5% of the sample. The source was peripheral blood, collected after pregnancy. The receptor source for this set is a female donor in good health, enrolled as a control in a pregnancy study.

This clone appeared once. The chain joins TRBV5-1 to TRBJ1-1; perhaps TRBD1 as D (6 bases). CDR1 is SGHRS, CDR2 YFSETQ, per germline. V shed 5 bases and J shed 1 base, with 12 bases lying between them. The CDR3 runs 14 residues. CDR3 residues: CASSFTQGNTEAFF. The CDR3, as DNA: TGCGCCAGCAGTTTTACACAGGGGAACACTGAAGCTTTCTTT.

This sequence joins TRBV5-4 and TRBJ2-5, with 10 bases lining up with TRBD2. This CDR3 spans 19 amino acids. Germline V lookup: CDR1 SGHNT, CDR2 YYREEE (reference sequence). Germline trimming cut 4 bases from V and 5 bases from J; bases unmatched to any gene: 20. The CDR3, as DNA: TGTGCCAGCAGCCCCGGGCGGGTCGAGCGGGAGGGCCGTGGGGAGACCCAGTACTTC. As protein: CASSPGRVEREGRGETQYF.

The chain links TRBV25-1 to TRBJ1-2; TRBD1 agrees at 7 bases. This CDR3 has 13 amino acids. CDR1 and CDR2 (germline): MGHDK, SYGVNS. V was pared by 1 base and J by 8 bases, with 4 bases of the junction left unmatched. The CDR3 DNA reads as TGTGCCAGCAGTGAATTTGACAGGGAGGGCTACACCTTC. Protein: CASSEFDREGYTF.

V and J are TRBV6-1 and TRBJ1-1, with TRBD1 as a possible D gene (5 bases). The CDR3 totals 15 residues. Deletions cut 4 bases from V and 5 bases from J, with 17 bases between. Germline assignment: CDR1 MNHNS and CDR2 SASEGT. Here the CDR3 DNA reads TGTGCCAGCAGTGCCCGGAGGGGCGGCGGGACTGAAGCTTTCTTT. Translating it yields CASSARRGGGTEAFF.

V and J are TRBV12-5 and TRBJ1-5; possibly TRBD1 for D (6 bases). The V gene's germline CDR1 is LGHNT and CDR2 FRNRAP. The CDR3 extends over 18 amino acids. The V end lost 1 base, the J end lost 3 bases, and 19 bases lay between the germline ends. Written as DNA, the CDR3 is TGTGCTAGTGGTTTGGGTGGACCCAACCAGGGGCTCAATCAGCCCCAGCATTTT. Amino acid sequence: CASGLGGPNQGLNQPQHF.

This sequence joins TRBV10-3 and TRBJ2-5; D is ambiguous. Germline loops: CDR1 ENHRY, CDR2 SYGVKD. The CDR3 is made up of 11 amino acids. Trimming stripped 6 bases from V and 2 bases from J, with 4 bases between. In DNA, the CDR3 is TGTGCCATCAGCAGACAAGAGACCCAGTACTTC. It codes for CAISRQETQYF.

This sequence joins TRBV7-9 and TRBJ2-1; 8 bases map to TRBD1. Trimming cost V 5 bases and J 8 bases; bases outside gene matches: 2. The germline CDR1 and CDR2 sequences are SEHNR and FQNEAQ (reference sequence). This CDR3 has 12 residues. The DNA of the CDR3 is TGTGCCAGCAGCCCACAGGGGGATGAGCAGTTCTTC. Encoded protein: CASSPQGDEQFF.

The J gene is TRBJ1-2, the V gene TRBV6-1, with TRBD1 matching 7 bases. CDR1 and CDR2 (germline): MNHNS, SASEGT. V gave up 3 bases and J gave up 8 bases; unmatched junction bases: 3. The CDR3 totals 12 residues. The CDR3 DNA reads TGTGCCAGCAGTGACCACAGGGGCGGCTACACCTTC. Protein: CASSDHRGGYTF.

The chain couples TRBV5-4 to TRBJ2-6; tentative D call: TRBD1 (5 bases). Germline V gives CDR1 SGHNT, CDR2 YYREEE (reference sequence). The CDR3 runs 17 residues. Trimming took off 0 bases at V and 4 bases at J, with 14 bases between the two ends. The CDR3 is CASSLGDSVGGANVLTF. CDR3 coding DNA: TGTGCCAGCAGCTTGGGAGACAGCGTGGGGGGGGCCAACGTCCTGACTTTC.

The chain uses TRBV9 and TRBJ1-6; maybe TRBD1 (6 bases). Germline CDR1 and CDR2: SGDLS and YYNGEE. V lost 0 bases to trimming and J lost 7 bases, with 8 bases between them. The CDR3 extends over 14 amino acids. Here the CDR3 DNA reads TGTGCCAGCAGCGTAGGGGGGGGCAATTCACCCCTCCACTTT. Amino acid sequence: CASSVGGGNSPLHF.

This clone was found once. The rearrangement joins TRBV29-1 to TRBJ2-5; 9 bases align to TRBD1. Germline CDR1 SQVTM, CDR2 ANQGSEA. This CDR3 contains 13 residues. The CDR3: CALRDRVQETQYF. As DNA, the CDR3 is TGCGCGCTACGGGACAGGGTCCAAGAGACCCAGTACTTC.

This clone was recorded only once. At one end, the junction sequence differs from germline, possibly due to a read error. This chain joins TRBV19 and TRBJ2-7; maybe TRBD1 (5 bases). Germline V gene sequence: CDR1 LNHDA, CDR2 SQIVND (reference sequence). The CDR3 covers 13 residues. The CDR3 DNA follows: TGTGCCAGTAGTGTAGACAGTCCCTACGAGCAGTACTTC. Translation gives CASSVDSPYEQYF.

The rearrangement uses TRBV15 and TRBJ1-5, with D tentatively TRBD1 (5 bases). With 0 bases removed from V and 6 bases from J, the gap between germline ends came to 21 bases. The CDR3 has 18 residues. Germline V gene sequence: CDR1 LNHNV, CDR2 YYDKDF (reference sequence). The CDR3 protein is CATSRDGLGPQSVQPQHF. As DNA, the CDR3 is TGTGCCACCAGCAGAGATGGGTTGGGGCCTCAGTCGGTTCAGCCCCAGCATTTT.

This clone has a single count. This rearrangement joins TRBV27 to TRBJ2-2; D possibly corresponds to TRBD1 (5 bases). CDR3 length: 16 amino acids. Trimming left V 1 base short and J 5 bases short, with 14 bases between. CDR1 is MNHEY, CDR2 SMNVEV, per germline (reference sequence). CDR3 nucleotides: TGTGCCAGCAGTTTATGGGAACAGGTGAAAACCGGGGAGCTGTTTTTT. Its protein is CASSLWEQVKTGELFF.

The chain combines TRBV19 with TRBJ1-2, with D hard to call. Trimming removed 5 bases at V and 4 bases at J, with 14 bases between. Germline V gene data show CDR1 as LNHDA and CDR2 as SQIVND (reference sequence). CDR3 length: 14 residues. The CDR3 bases are TGTGCCAGTAGTTTGGCTTCTGCTAGCTATGGCTACACCTTC. Its protein is CASSLASASYGYTF.

This chain uses TRBV11-2 with TRBJ2-3, with no clear D. This CDR3 comprises 14 residues. The ends were cut back, 0 bases at V and 2 bases at J, with 6 bases in the middle. Germline V gives CDR1 SGHAT, CDR2 FQNNGV. The CDR3 sequence is CASSLDQATDTQYF. As DNA, the CDR3 is TGTGCCAGCAGCTTAGATCAAGCCACAGATACGCAGTATTTT.

This chain links TRBV19 with TRBJ2-7; 7 bases are a match to TRBD1. V trimming: 4 bases; J trimming: 0 bases; junction bases outside the gene matches: 3. The CDR3 is 14 amino acids. Germline CDR1 reads LNHDA; CDR2 reads SQIVND (reference sequence). The CDR3 here is CASSKTGISYEQYF. Here the CDR3 DNA reads TGTGCCAGTAGTAAGACAGGGATCTCCTACGAGCAGTACTTC.

The chain employs TRBV9 and TRBJ1-1, with 8 bases matching TRBD1. The V gene end was trimmed by 1 base and the J gene end by 6 bases; junction bases not matched to a gene: 5. Germline V gene data show CDR1 as SGDLS and CDR2 as YYNGEE. The CDR3 totals 14 residues. CDR3 loop: CASSVTGGMAEAFF. Written as DNA, the CDR3 is TGTGCCAGCAGCGTAACAGGGGGTATGGCTGAAGCTTTCTTT. Variable domain in full (rest from reference TRBV9 and TRBJ1-1): DSGVTQTPKHLITATGQRVTLRCSPRSGDLSVYWYQQSLDQGLQFLIQYYNGEERAKGNILERFSAQQFPDLHSELNLSSLELGDSALYFCASSVTGGMAEAFFGQGTRLTVV.

The chain couples TRBV13 to TRBJ2-1, with 7 nucleotides matching TRBD2. This CDR3 is built from 13 residues. After removal of 4 bases from V and 8 bases from J, the junction contained 5 bases not matched to a gene. CDR1 is PRHDT, CDR2 FYEKMQ, per germline (reference sequence). CDR3 sequence reads: CASSSTSVDEQFF. The CDR3, as DNA: TGTGCCAGCAGCTCTACTAGCGTCGATGAGCAGTTCTTC.

The V and J genes are TRBV29-1 and TRBJ1-2, with 8 bases fitting TRBD1. Looked up from germline, CDR1 is SQVTM and CDR2 is ANQGSEA. Losses at the gene ends were 7 bases for V and 2 bases for J; bases not matched to a gene: 3. CDR3 size: 12 residues. The CDR3 protein is CSARTGNYGYTF. In DNA form, the CDR3 reads TGCAGCGCCAGGACAGGGAACTATGGCTACACCTTC.

The V and J genes are TRBV30 and TRBJ1-2; 9 bases align to TRBD1. The CDR3 has 14 amino acids. V trimming: 2 bases; J trimming: 5 bases; junction bases outside the gene matches: 6. Per the germline V gene, CDR1 is GTSNPN and CDR2 is SVGIG (reference sequence). CDR3 residues: CAWSTETGGYGYTF. The CDR3 DNA follows: TGTGCCTGGAGTACGGAGACAGGGGGTTATGGCTACACCTTC. The full variable domain, its missing parts supplied by reference TRBV30 and TRBJ1-2, is SQTIHQWPATLVQPVGSPLSLECTVEGTSNPNLYWYRQAAGRGLQLLFYSVGIGQISSEVPQNLSASRPQDRQFILSSKKLLLSDSGFYLCAWSTETGGYGYTFGSGTRLTVV.

The chain joins TRBV6-5 to TRBJ1-6, with D maybe TRBD1 (5 bases). Germline-derived CDR1 and CDR2 are MNHEY and SVGAGI. The CDR3 sequence is 15 residues long. With 6 bases removed from V and 0 bases from J, the gap between germline ends came to 9 bases. DNA of the CDR3: TGTGCCAGCAGGTTCGACAGCTCCTATAATTCACCCCTCCACTTT. It yields the protein CASRFDSSYNSPLHF.